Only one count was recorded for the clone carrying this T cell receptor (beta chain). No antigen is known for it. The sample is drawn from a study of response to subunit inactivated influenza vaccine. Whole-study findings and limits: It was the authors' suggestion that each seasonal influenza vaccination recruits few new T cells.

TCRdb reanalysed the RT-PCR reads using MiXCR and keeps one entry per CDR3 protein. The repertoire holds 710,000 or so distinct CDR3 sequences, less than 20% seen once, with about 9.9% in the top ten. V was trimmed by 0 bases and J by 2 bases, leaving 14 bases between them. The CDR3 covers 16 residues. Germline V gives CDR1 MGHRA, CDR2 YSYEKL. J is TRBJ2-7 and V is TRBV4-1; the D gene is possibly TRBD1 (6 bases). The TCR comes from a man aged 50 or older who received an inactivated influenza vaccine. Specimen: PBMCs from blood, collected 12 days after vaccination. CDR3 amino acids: CASSQETGRFTYEQYF. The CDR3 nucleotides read TGCGCCAGCAGCCAAGAGACAGGACGCTTCACCTACGAGCAGTACTTC.